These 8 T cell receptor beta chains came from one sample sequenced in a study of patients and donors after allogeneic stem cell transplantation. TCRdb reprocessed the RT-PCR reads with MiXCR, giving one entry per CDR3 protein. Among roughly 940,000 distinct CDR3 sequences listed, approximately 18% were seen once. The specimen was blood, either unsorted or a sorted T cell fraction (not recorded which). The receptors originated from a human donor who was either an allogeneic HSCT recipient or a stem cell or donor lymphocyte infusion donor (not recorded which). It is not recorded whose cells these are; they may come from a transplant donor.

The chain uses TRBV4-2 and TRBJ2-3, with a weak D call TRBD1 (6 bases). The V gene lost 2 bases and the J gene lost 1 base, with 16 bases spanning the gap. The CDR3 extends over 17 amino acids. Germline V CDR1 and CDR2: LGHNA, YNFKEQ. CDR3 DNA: TGTGCCAGCAGCCAATCGAACAGACAGGTTCGCACAGATACGCAGTATTTT. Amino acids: CASSQSNRQVRTDTQYF.

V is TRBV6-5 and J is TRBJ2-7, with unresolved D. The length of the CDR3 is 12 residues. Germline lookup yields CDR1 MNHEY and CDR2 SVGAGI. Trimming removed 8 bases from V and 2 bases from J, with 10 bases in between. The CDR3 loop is CASSDPPYEQYF. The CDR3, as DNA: TGTGCCAGCTCCGACCCCCCCTACGAGCAGTACTTC.

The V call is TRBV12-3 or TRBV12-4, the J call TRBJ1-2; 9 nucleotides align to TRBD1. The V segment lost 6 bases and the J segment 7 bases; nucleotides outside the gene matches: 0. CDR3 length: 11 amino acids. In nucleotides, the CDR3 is TGTGCCAGCAGACAGGGGGCTGGCTACACCTTC. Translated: CASRQGAGYTF.

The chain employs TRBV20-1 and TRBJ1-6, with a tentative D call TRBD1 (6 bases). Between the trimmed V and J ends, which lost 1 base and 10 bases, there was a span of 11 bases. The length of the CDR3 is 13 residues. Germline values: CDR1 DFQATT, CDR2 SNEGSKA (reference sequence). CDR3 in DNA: TGCAGTGCTAGAGCCACAGGGACCTCACCCCTCCACTTT. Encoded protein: CSARATGTSPLHF.

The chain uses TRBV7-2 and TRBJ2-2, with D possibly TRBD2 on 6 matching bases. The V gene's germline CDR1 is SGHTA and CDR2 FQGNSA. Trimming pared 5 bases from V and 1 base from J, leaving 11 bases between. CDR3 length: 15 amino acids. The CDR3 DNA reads TGTGCCAGCAGCCCCGAAGCGGGGAACACCGGGGAGCTGTTTTTT. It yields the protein CASSPEAGNTGELFF.

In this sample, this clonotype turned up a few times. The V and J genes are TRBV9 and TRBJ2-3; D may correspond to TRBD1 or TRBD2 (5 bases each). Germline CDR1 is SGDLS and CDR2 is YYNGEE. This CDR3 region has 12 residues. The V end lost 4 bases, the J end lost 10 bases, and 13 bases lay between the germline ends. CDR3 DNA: TGTGCCAGCAGCCCTACCTGGGGACCGCAGTATTTT. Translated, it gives CASSPTWGPQYF.

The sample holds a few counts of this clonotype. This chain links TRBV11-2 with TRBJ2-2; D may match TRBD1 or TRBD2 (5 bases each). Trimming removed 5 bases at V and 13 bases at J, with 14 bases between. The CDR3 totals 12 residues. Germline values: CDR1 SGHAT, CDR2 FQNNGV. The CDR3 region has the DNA TGTGCCAGCAGCCTACGGACGGGGCGGCTGTTTTTT. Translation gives CASSLRTGRLFF.

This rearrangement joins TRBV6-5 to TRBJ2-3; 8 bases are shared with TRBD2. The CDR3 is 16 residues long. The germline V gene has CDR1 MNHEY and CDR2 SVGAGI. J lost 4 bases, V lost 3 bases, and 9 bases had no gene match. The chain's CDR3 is CASSYWRLAGADTQYF. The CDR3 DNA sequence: TGTGCCAGCAGTTATTGGAGGCTAGCGGGCGCAGATACGCAGTATTTT.